The entry below describes one TCR beta chain. V was trimmed by 3 bases and J by 8 bases, leaving 23 bases between them. Looked up from germline, CDR1 is MNHNS and CDR2 is SASEGT. The CDR3 is 16 amino acids. The record originates from a study of blood T cell repertoires in COVID-19. Original methodology: How many nucleated cells were present was estimated from reference gene primer amplification. Sequenced by immunoSEQ multiplex PCR; TCRdb stores in-frame clones only, minus some. D and trimming come from the DNA, and the V and J calls and clone size come from that table. The table records some 200,000 clones, roughly 87% of them present only once.

Sequencing used peripheral blood. This sequence originates from a woman between 40 and 50 years old with acute or convalescent COVID-19. The chain joins TRBV6-1 to TRBJ2-7, with TRBD1 as a possible D gene (6 bases). Here the CDR3 reads CASSEARTSQGSKQYF. Here the CDR3 DNA reads TGTGCCAGCAGTGAGGCAAGAACCTCTCAGGGGTCTAAGCAGTACTTC.